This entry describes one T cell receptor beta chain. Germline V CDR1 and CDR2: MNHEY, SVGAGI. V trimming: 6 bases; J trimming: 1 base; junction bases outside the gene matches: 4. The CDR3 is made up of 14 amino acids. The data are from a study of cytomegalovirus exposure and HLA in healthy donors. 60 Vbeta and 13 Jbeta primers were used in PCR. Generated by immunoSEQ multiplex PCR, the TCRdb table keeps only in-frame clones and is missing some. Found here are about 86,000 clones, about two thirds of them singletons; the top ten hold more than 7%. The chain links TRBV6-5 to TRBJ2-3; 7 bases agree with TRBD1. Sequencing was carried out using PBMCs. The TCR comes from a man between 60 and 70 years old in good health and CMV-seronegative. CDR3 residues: CASRGDRGTDTQYF. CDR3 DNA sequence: TGTGCCAGCAGGGGCGACAGGGGCACAGATACGCAGTATTTT.